These 5 T cell receptor beta chains share one sample of origin, sequenced in a study of blood T cells in healthy people across ages. Next came a second PCR, run for about 7 to 11 cycles, which used a sample-barcoded 5' primer along with a J-beta primer mix. TCRdb analysed the 5' RACE reads with MiXCR anew, one entry per CDR3 protein. The table shows approximately 1,700,000 distinct CDR3 sequences, with about 39% occurring only once. Sequencing input: blood. Receptor source: a human donor in good health.

In this sample, this clonotype turned up once. This rearrangement joins TRBV2 to TRBJ2-3; D gene ambiguous. Germline values: CDR1 SNHLY, CDR2 FYNNEI. This CDR3 region has 14 residues. Trimming took 7 bases from V and 2 from J, leaving 13 bases between them. The CDR3 sequence: CASIGSQATDTQYF. CDR3 sequence (DNA): TGTGCCAGCATTGGGTCCCAGGCCACAGATACGCAGTATTTT.

This clonotype was detected a few times. The V and J genes are TRBV15 and TRBJ2-5, with TRBD2 matching 11 bases. The germline V gene encodes CDR1 LNHNV and CDR2 YYDKDF (reference sequence). The CDR3 loop spans 13 amino acids. V dropped 8 bases and J dropped 5; count of bases not matched to a gene: 4. This chain's CDR3 is CATALAGVETQYF. For the CDR3, the DNA is TGTGCCACCGCACTAGCGGGGGTGGAGACCCAGTACTTC.

This rearrangement joins TRBV9 to TRBJ2-6, with TRBD2 as a possible D gene (5 bases). Trimming left V 7 bases short and J 2 bases short, with 7 bases between. CDR3 length equals 13 residues. CDR1 is SGDLS, CDR2 YYNGEE, per germline. The CDR3 region is CASAAAGANVLTF. The DNA for the CDR3 is TGTGCCAGCGCAGCGGCTGGGGCCAACGTCCTGACTTTC.

This clonotype was recorded a few times. The chain carries TRBV9 and TRBJ2-3; D ambiguous. This CDR3 is 13 amino acids long. Germline CDR1 is SGDLS and CDR2 is YYNGEE. The V gene lost 0 bases and the J gene lost 2 bases, with 4 bases spanning the gap. The CDR3 bases are TGTGCCAGCAGCGTAGACTACACAGATACGCAGTATTTT. This gives the protein CASSVDYTDTQYF.

This clonotype was seen a handful of times. The chain joins TRBV24-1 to TRBJ2-3; TRBD1 aligns across 8 bases. J was trimmed by 2 bases and V by 4 bases; bases with no gene match: 4. The CDR3 sequence is 15 residues long. Per the germline V gene, CDR1 is KGHDR and CDR2 is SFDVKD. As DNA, the CDR3 is TGTGCCACCAGTGACTGGGGACAGGCCACAGATACGCAGTATTTT. It translates to CATSDWGQATDTQYF.